Following are 9 T cell receptor beta chains from one sample sequenced in a study of blood T cells in healthy people across ages. A J-beta primer mix and a sample-barcoded 5' primer were used in a second PCR of roughly 7 to 12 cycles. TCRdb reprocessed the 5' RACE reads via MiXCR and lists one record per CDR3 protein. The sample contains 870,000 or so distinct CDR3 sequences, more than 25% of which appear only once. The sample comprised blood. These receptors were obtained from a woman of 80 years or more in good health.

This clonotype was observed once. The chain recombines TRBV29-1 with TRBJ2-1; no reliable D call. CDR3 length: 12 residues. Trimming shortened V by 7 bases and J by 5 bases, and 12 bases separated the two germline ends. Germline-derived CDR1 and CDR2 are SQVTM and ANQGSEA. In DNA form, the CDR3 reads TGCAGCGGCGCTGACGGAGACAATGAGCAGTTCTTC. Residues: CSGADGDNEQFF.

CDR3 coding DNA: TGCAGTGCTAGGATGGGCAGGGGGCGGGAAGCTTTCTTT. Translated, it gives CSARMGRGREAFF. The chain recombines TRBV20-1 with TRBJ1-1, with TRBD1 identical over 8 bases. Germline values: CDR1 DFQATT, CDR2 SNEGSKA (reference sequence). The CDR3 sequence is 13 residues long. The junction had 8 bases not matched to a gene; V was cut back by 3 bases and J by 8 bases.

The rearrangement joins TRBV7-2 to TRBJ2-5; TRBD2 is a possible D gene (6 bases). This CDR3 comprises 16 residues. The V and J ends lost 1 base and 5 bases respectively, with 17 bases between them. Germline assignment: CDR1 SGHTA and CDR2 FQGNSA. CDR3 region: CASSLGWGVVGETQYF. CDR3 nucleotides: TGTGCCAGCAGCTTAGGGTGGGGGGTCGTGGGGGAGACCCAGTACTTC.

This clonotype was counted a single time. The chain has TRBV20-1 and TRBJ1-2; D gene ambiguous. With 3 bases removed from V and 1 base from J, the gap between germline ends came to 15 bases. CDR1 DFQATT and CDR2 SNEGSKA come from the germline V gene (reference sequence). The CDR3 spans 15 residues. CDR3 sequence: CSARIRGNSNYGYTF. CDR3 nucleotide sequence: TGCAGTGCTAGGATTCGGGGAAATAGTAACTATGGCTACACCTTC.

Of note for this clonotype: The junction differs from germline at one of its ends, possibly a read error. J is TRBJ2-7 and V is TRBV3-1; 9 bases are a match to TRBD2. The germline V gene has CDR1 LGHDT and CDR2 YNNKEL (reference sequence). The CDR3 covers 15 residues. The CDR3, as DNA: TGTGCCAGCAGCCAGGCGGGAGGGCCCACCTACGAGCAGTACTTT. It yields the protein CASSQAGGPTYEQYF.

The chain joins TRBV4-1 to TRBJ2-2, with 12 bases lining up with TRBD2. CDR1 is MGHRA, CDR2 YSYEKL, per germline. V was clipped by 1 base and J by 0 bases; unmatched bases: 9. CDR3 length equals 20 residues. CDR3 region: CASSQGASTSGGPNTGELFF. CDR3 DNA sequence: TGCGCCAGCAGCCAAGGGGCCTCGACTAGCGGGGGTCCGAACACCGGGGAGCTGTTTTTT.

The rearrangement links TRBV5-1 to TRBJ1-1; D is unresolved. The CDR3 consists of 13 residues. Per germline, CDR1 SGHRS and CDR2 YFSETQ. Trimming stripped 0 bases from V and 7 bases from J, with 10 bases between. CDR3 DNA sequence: TGCGCCAGCAGCTTGGAACTTAGAGGTGAAGCTTTCTTT. Its protein is CASSLELRGEAFF.

This clonotype has only a few counts. The rearrangement joins TRBV4-3 to TRBJ1-2; possible D gene TRBD1, 5 bases. The CDR3 runs to 16 residues. Trimming took off 0 bases at V and 4 bases at J, with 15 bases between the two ends. Per the germline V gene, CDR1 is LGHNA and CDR2 is YSLEER. CDR3 loop: CASSQDIVTVGYGYTF. DNA for the CDR3: TGCGCCAGCAGCCAAGATATAGTGACAGTTGGCTATGGCTACACCTTC.

The chain employs TRBV2 and TRBJ1-3; D is undetermined. The germline V and J ends were trimmed by 3 bases and 4 bases, with 4 bases remaining between them. The CDR3 sequence is 12 residues long. Germline CDR1 SNHLY, CDR2 FYNNEI. CDR3 bases: TGTGCCAGCAGTGACATCGGAAACACCATATATTTT. Its translation: CASSDIGNTIYF.